The clone carrying this T cell receptor (beta chain) appeared many times. No antigen is known for it. RNA transcripts provided the source from which TCR beta CDR3 regions were amplified. During a first-round RT-PCR of the TCR CDR3, the HTBI primer set was used. TCRdb re-called the multiplex PCR reads through MiXCR, storing one row per CDR3 protein. The table lists 300,000 to 450,000 distinct CDR3 sequences, under 15% of them singletons. This CDR3 is built from 13 residues. Looked up from germline, CDR1 is KGHDR and CDR2 is SFDVKD. V lost 5 bases and J lost 8, with 12 bases in between. For the diagnoses, clinical symptoms, serum thyroxine and TRAb, thyroid ultrasound and orbital computed tomography were used. This entry is derived from a study of T cells in Graves' hyperthyroidism and ophthalmopathy. Overall study results and limits: The blood repertoire included most of the expanded thyroid clonotypes above 0.001. Classification by a 13 V-J model distinguished ophthalmopathy from stable hyperthyroidism.

The source material was blood. V gene TRBV24-1 combines with J gene TRBJ2-1, with no clear D. The sequence came from a woman in her twenties or thirties with Graves' hyperthyroidism. DNA of the CDR3: TGTGCCACCAGTGTTCGACTCGACGATGAGCAGTTCTTC. It is translated as CATSVRLDDEQFF.